This T cell receptor beta chain came from a study of cytomegalovirus exposure and HLA in healthy donors. Trimming at V came to 5 bases and at J to 6 bases, leaving 0 bases not matched to a gene. CDR1 LGHNT and CDR2 FRNRAP come from the germline V gene. This CDR3 contains 13 residues. Overall study findings and caveats: Later analysis showed TCR association rates varying by HLA locus, highest for DRB1 and lowest for HLA-C.

Notes on this clone: No antigen is known for it.

The PCR had 60 Vbeta and 13 Jbeta primers. The protocol was immunoSEQ multiplex PCR, while the TCRdb copy is restricted to in-frame clones and leaves out a portion. Here the sample spans about 150,000 clones, 79% being singletons. What was sequenced was PBMCs. The V gene is TRBV12-5, the J gene TRBJ2-2; 10 nucleotides align to TRBD2. The sequence was collected from a human donor in good health. The CDR3 loop is CASGLAGAGELFF. The DNA of the CDR3 is TGTGCTAGTGGTCTAGCGGGAGCCGGGGAGCTGTTTTTT.